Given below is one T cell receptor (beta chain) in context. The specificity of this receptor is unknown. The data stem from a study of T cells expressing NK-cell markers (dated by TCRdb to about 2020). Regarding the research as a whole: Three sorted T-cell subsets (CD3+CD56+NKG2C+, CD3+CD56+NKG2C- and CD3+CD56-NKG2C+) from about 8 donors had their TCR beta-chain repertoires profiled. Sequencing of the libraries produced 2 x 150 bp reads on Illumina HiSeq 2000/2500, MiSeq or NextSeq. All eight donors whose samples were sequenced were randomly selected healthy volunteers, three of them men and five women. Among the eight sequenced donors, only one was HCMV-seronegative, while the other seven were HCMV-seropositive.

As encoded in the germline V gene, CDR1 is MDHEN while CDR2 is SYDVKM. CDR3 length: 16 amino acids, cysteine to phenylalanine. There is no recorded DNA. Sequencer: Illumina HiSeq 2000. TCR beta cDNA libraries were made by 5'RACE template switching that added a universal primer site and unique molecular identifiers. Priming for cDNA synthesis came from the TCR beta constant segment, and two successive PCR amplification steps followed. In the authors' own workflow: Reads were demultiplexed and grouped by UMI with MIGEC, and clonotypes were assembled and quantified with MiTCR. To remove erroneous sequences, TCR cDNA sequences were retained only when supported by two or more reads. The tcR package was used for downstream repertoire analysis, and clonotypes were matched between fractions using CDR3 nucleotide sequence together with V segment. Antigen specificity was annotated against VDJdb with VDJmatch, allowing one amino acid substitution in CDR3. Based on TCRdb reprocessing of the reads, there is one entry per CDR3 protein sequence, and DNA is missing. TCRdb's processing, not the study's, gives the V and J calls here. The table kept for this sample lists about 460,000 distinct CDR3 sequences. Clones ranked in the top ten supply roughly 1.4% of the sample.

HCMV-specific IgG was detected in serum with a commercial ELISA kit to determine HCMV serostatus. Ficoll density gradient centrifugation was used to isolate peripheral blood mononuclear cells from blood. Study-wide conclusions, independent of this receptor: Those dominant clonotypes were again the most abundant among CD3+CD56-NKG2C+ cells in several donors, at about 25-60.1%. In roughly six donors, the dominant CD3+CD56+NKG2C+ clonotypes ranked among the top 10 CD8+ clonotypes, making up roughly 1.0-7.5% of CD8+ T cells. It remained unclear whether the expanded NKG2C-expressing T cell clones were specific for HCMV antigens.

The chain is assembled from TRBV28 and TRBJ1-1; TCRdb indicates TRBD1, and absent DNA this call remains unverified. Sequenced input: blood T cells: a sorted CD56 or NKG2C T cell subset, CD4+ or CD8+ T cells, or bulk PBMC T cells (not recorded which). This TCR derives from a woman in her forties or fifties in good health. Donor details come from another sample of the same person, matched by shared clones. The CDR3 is CASSFPRQGMNTEAFF. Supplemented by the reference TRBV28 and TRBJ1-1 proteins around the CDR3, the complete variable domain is DVKVTQSSRYLVKRTGEKVFLECVQDMDHENMFWYRQDPGLGLRLIYFSYDVKMKEKGDIPEGYSVSREKKERFSLILESASTNQTSMYLCASSFPRQGMNTEAFFGQGTRLTVV.